This is a list of T cell receptor beta chains from one sample in a study of blood T cell repertoires in COVID-19. The repertoire was sequenced with immunoSEQ multiplex PCR; TCRdb's copy has only in-frame clones and lacks some. This table holds 430,000 or so clones, about 90% found once. The source material was peripheral blood. Receptors originate from a young man with COVID-19, enrolled during active disease. Both conserved end residues are part of each CDR3. The D gene is left open where the match is weak. Size is omitted from some rows. Given values are once, few, many or a class for expanded clones.

>-|TRBJ2-5|TRBV11-3|-
CASSLGSREETQYF
TGTGCCAGCAGCTTAGGGAGTCGGGAAGAGACCCAGTACTTC
>-|TRBJ2-3|TRBV2|-
CASGGGNTQYF
TGTGCCAGTGGAGGCGGGAATACGCAGTATTTT
>-|TRBJ2-1|TRBV19|TRBD1
CASSIVGTGANEQFF
TGTGCCAGTAGTATCGTGGGGACAGGGGCCAATGAGCAGTTCTTC
>-|TRBJ2-3|TRBV6-4|TRBD2
CASSEASGSRLFSTDTQYF
TGTGCCAGCAGTGAGGCTAGCGGGAGTCGTCTATTTAGCACAGATACGCAGTATTTT
>-|TRBJ2-7|TRBV5-8|-
CASSLGGLYF
TGTGCCAGCAGCTTGGGGGGCCTGTACTTC
>-|TRBJ2-3|TRBV24-1|TRBD2
CATSGTSGFSDTQYF
TGTGCCACCAGCGGGACTAGCGGTTTTTCAGATACGCAGTATTTT
>-|TRBJ2-3|TRBV2|TRBD1
CASSEGRTGAGADTQYF
TGTGCCAGCAGTGAAGGCCGGACAGGAGCAGGGGCAGATACGCAGTATTTT
>-|TRBJ1-4|TRBV20-1|-
CSARWSEKLFF
TGCAGTGCTCGGTGGAGTGAAAAACTGTTTTTT
>-|TRBJ2-5|TRBV7-2|-
CASSPSTVQETQYF
TGTGCCAGCAGTCCCTCGACAGTCCAAGAGACCCAGTACTTC
>-|TRBJ1-3|TRBV6-1|TRBD1
CASSEKGGGNTIYF
TGTGCCAGCAGTGAAAAAGGGGGCGGAAACACCATATATTTT
>-|TRBJ2-2|TRBV19|-
CASSIWQGSNTGELFF
TGTGCCAGTAGTATTTGGCAGGGGAGTAACACCGGGGAGCTGTTTTTT
>-|TRBJ2-7|TRBV5-1|TRBD1
CASSLGTGAYEQYF
TGCGCCAGCAGCTTGGGTACAGGGGCCTACGAGCAGTACTTC
>-|TRBJ1-2|TRBV6-5|TRBD1
CASSPGTASYGYTF
TGTGCCAGCAGCCCAGGGACAGCATCTTATGGCTACACCTTC
>-|TRBJ1-5|TRBV19|-
CASSRQINQPQHF
TGTGCCAGTAGTAGACAGATAAATCAGCCCCAGCATTTT
>-|TRBJ2-5|TRBV7-9|-
CASSLGAFTGYEETQYF
TGTGCCAGCAGCTTAGGGGCATTTACAGGGTACGAAGAGACCCAGTACTTC
>-|TRBJ2-7|TRBV5-5|-
CASSLGFSGDYEQYF
TGTGCCAGCAGCCTGGGTTTTTCTGGAGACTACGAGCAGTACTTC
>-|TRBJ2-7|TRBV6-5|-
CASSTPGGGGSEQYF
TGTGCCAGCAGTACTCCGGGGGGCGGAGGTTCCGAGCAGTACTTC
>-|TRBJ2-7|TRBV6-1|-
CASSEWDTVYEQYF
TGTGCCAGCAGTGAATGGGACACTGTCTACGAGCAGTACTTC
>once|TRBJ2-7|TRBV6-1|TRBD1
CASSEQLSGTGGWEQYF
TGTGCCAGCAGTGAACAACTTTCCGGGACAGGGGGATGGGAGCAGTACTTC
>-|TRBJ2-1|TRBV5-4|-
CASSVSQAYNEQFF
TGTGCCAGCAGCGTCAGCCAGGCCTACAATGAGCAGTTCTTC
>-|TRBJ1-5|TRBV12-3/TRBV12-4|-
CASSPSLNQPQHF
TGTGCCAGCAGCCCTAGTTTGAATCAGCCCCAGCATTTT
>-|TRBJ1-2|TRBV29-1|-
CSVSPRQATYGYTF
TGCAGCGTCTCTCCCCGCCAAGCCACCTATGGCTACACCTTC
>once|TRBJ2-5|TRBV5-1|-
CASSLSADSSSTQYF
TGCGCCAGCAGCTTATCGGCCGACAGTTCCTCGACCCAGTACTTC
>-|TRBJ1-5|TRBV11-2|TRBD1
CASSLDRQGAGPQHF
TGTGCCAGCAGCTTAGATCGCCAGGGGGCTGGGCCCCAGCATTTT
>-|TRBJ1-2|TRBV2|-
CASRDYRPRTHDYTF
TGTGCCAGCAGGGACTATAGGCCCCGGACCCATGACTACACCTTC
>-|TRBJ1-6|TRBV25-1|TRBD1
CASSVQDRPNSPLHF
TGTGCCAGCAGTGTCCAGGACAGGCCCAATTCACCCCTCCACTTT
>-|TRBJ2-1|TRBV11-2|-
CASSLGGATYNEQFF
TGTGCCAGCAGCTTAGGCGGGGCGACTTACAATGAGCAGTTCTTC
>once|TRBJ1-6|TRBV7-8|-
CASSFEGSYNSPLHF
TGTGCCAGCAGCTTCGAGGGCTCCTATAATTCACCCCTCCACTTT
>-|TRBJ1-2|TRBV12-3/TRBV12-4|-
CASSTPASGGYTF
TGTGCCAGCTCCACTCCTGCCTCGGGTGGCTACACCTTC
>many|TRBJ2-7|TRBV6-5|-
CASSASGPYEQYF
TGTGCCAGCAGCGCGAGTGGGCCCTACGAGCAGTACTTC
>-|TRBJ2-7|TRBV6-5|TRBD2
CASYGTSGSYEQYF
TGTGCCAGTTACGGGACTAGCGGTTCCTACGAGCAGTACTTC
>few|TRBJ2-5|TRBV12-3/TRBV12-4|-
CASSFASEGTQYF
TGTGCCAGCAGTTTCGCTAGCGAAGGGACCCAGTACTTC
>-|TRBJ2-1|TRBV5-6|-
CASSGGLSSYNEQFF
TGTGCCAGCAGCGGGGGCTTAAGCTCCTACAATGAGCAGTTCTTC
>-|TRBJ1-3|TRBV2|-
CASRKDAGSRSGNTIYF
TGTGCCAGCAGGAAAGATGCCGGGTCCCGCTCTGGAAACACCATATATTTT
>-|TRBJ1-5|TRBV18|-
CASSPGLNNQPQHF
TGTGCCAGCTCACCGGGCCTAAACAATCAGCCCCAGCATTTT
>-|TRBJ2-5|TRBV6-5|TRBD1
CASSSGQGRETQYF
TGTGCCAGCAGCTCGGGACAGGGGAGAGAGACCCAGTACTTC
>-|TRBJ2-3|TRBV24-1|TRBD2
CATSATSGSTDTQYF
TGTGCCACCAGTGCCACTAGCGGAAGCACAGATACGCAGTATTTT
>few|TRBJ2-6|TRBV5-4|TRBD2
CASSPLAGGSGANVLTF
TGTGCCAGCAGCCCCTTAGCGGGAGGGTCCGGGGCCAACGTCCTGACTTTC
>-|TRBJ1-1|TRBV18|-
CASSRTWGPTTEAFF
TGTGCCAGCTCAAGGACATGGGGGCCGACCACTGAAGCTTTCTTT
>many|TRBJ2-3|TRBV4-1|TRBD1
CASSLDRTGAGADTQYF
TGCGCCAGCAGCCTGGATAGGACAGGGGCGGGAGCGGATACGCAGTATTTT
>-|TRBJ1-5|TRBV2|TRBD1
CASQTGARGDQPQHF
TGTGCCAGCCAGACAGGGGCCCGAGGGGATCAGCCCCAGCATTTT
>-|TRBJ2-7|TRBV24-1|-
CATSDSGTFGEQYF
TGTGCCACCAGTGATTCAGGGACTTTCGGCGAGCAGTACTTC
>-|TRBJ2-3|TRBV6-6|-
CASSYADTQYF
TGTGCCAGCAGTTACGCGGATACGCAGTATTTT
>-|TRBJ1-5|TRBV5-5|-
CASSLERVSDQPQHF
TGTGCCAGCAGCTTGGAGCGCGTGTCGGATCAGCCCCAGCATTTT
>few|TRBJ2-1|TRBV2|TRBD2
CASSYTGTNNEQFF
TGTGCCAGCAGTTACACCGGGACTAACAATGAGCAGTTCTTC
>-|TRBJ1-2|TRBV7-2|-
CASSTLGVSYGYTF
TGTGCCAGCAGCACCCTAGGGGTGAGCTATGGCTACACCTTC
>-|TRBJ2-2|TRBV5-1|TRBD2
CASSWKREAGELFF
TGCGCCAGCAGCTGGAAGCGGGAAGCCGGGGAGCTGTTTTTT
>-|TRBJ1-5|TRBV2|TRBD1
CASSLRGDQPQHF
TGTGCCAGCAGTCTCAGGGGGGACCAGCCCCAGCATTTT
>-|TRBJ1-1|TRBV20-1|-
CSGTDNTEAFF
TGCAGTGGGACAGATAACACTGAAGCTTTCTTT
>-|TRBJ2-4|TRBV7-9|-
CASSPPRPGLAKNIQYF
TGTGCCAGCAGCCCCCCTCGCCCAGGATTAGCCAAAAACATTCAGTACTTC